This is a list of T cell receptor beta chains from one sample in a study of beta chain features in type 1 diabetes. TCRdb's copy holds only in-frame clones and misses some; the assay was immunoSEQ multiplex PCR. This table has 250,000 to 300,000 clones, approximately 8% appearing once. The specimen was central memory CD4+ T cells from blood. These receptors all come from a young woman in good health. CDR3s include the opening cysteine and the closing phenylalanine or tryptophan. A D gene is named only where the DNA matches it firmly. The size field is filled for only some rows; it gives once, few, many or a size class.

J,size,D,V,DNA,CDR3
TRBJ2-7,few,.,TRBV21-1,TGTGCCAGCAGCATTTGGAAGGGACAGCTTTCCTACGAGCAGTACTTC,CASSIWKGQLSYEQYF
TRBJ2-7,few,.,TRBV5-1,TGCGCCAGCAGCTTCCAAGCGGGTGCTCCCCTCGAGCAGTACTTC,CASSFQAGAPLEQYF
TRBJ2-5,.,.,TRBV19,TGTGCCAGTAGTATCGGAGGACTCACGATTGGGGAGACCCAGTACTTC,CASSIGGLTIGETQYF
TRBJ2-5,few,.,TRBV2,TGTGCCAGCTTGACAGAGGCGGCCGAGACCCAGTACTTC,CASLTEAAETQYF
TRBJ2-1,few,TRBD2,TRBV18,TGTGCCAGCTCACCAGAACTAGCGGGGTACAATGAGCAGTTCTTC,CASSPELAGYNEQFF
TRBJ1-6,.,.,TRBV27,TGTGCCAGCAGTGCCCTCGGGGCTAATTCACCCCTCCACTTT,CASSALGANSPLHF
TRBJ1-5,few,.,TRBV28,TGTGCCAGCAGTTTAGCAGGCCAGCCCCAGCATTTT,CASSLAGQPQHF
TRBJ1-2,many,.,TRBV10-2,TGCGCCAGCACCGGAACGGGGGACTATGGCTACACCTTC,CASTGTGDYGYTF
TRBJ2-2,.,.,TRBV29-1,TGCAGCGCAGCCCGCCCCGGACGTAACACCGGGGAGCTGTTTTTT,CSAARPGRNTGELFF
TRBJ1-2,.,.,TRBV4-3,TGCGCCAGCAGCCCGGAGGGGGACAAAAGGGGTTATGGCTACACCTTC,CASSPEGDKRGYGYTF
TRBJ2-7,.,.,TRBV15,TGTGCCACCAGCAGAGATCGAGGCAGTTCCTACGAGCAGTACTTC,CATSRDRGSSYEQYF
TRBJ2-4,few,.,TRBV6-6,TGTGCCAGCAGTTATTTTGGGGGGAACATTCAGTACTTC,CASSYFGGNIQYF
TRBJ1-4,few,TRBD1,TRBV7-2,TGTGCCAGCAGCTCACAGGACAGGGATGAAAAACTGTTTTTT,CASSSQDRDEKLFF
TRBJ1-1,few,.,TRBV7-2,TGTGCCAGCAGCTTCGCCCGCACGGGGGGCCGAACTGAAGCTTTCTTT,CASSFARTGGRTEAFF
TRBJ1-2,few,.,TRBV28,TGTGCCAGCAGTTCAGCTGACACAGGATGGAACGGCTATGGCTACACCTTC,CASSSADTGWNGYGYTF
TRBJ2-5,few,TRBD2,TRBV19,TGTGCCAGTAGTTGGACTAGCCAAGAGACCCAGTACTTC,CASSWTSQETQYF
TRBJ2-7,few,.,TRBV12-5,TGTGCTAGTGGTTTAGCCGACGGATACTACGAGCAGTACTTC,CASGLADGYYEQYF
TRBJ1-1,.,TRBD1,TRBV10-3,TGTGCCATCAGTGCGAGGGGGCGCGGCACTGAAGCTTTCTTT,CAISARGRGTEAFF
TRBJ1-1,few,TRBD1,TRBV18,TGTGCCAGCTCACCAGGGACAGGGGTCTTTAACACTGAAGCTTTCTTT,CASSPGTGVFNTEAFF
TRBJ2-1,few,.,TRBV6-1,TGTGCCAGCAGTGAAGGGGCGAGCTCCTACAATGAGCAGTTCTTC,CASSEGASSYNEQFF
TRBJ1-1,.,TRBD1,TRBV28,TGTGCCAGCAGGATCCCCCCGGGACAGGGTGCCCCTGAAGCTTTCTTT,CASRIPPGQGAPEAFF
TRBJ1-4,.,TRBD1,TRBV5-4,TGTGCCAGCAGCTTAGGACAGGGGGCCGGTTCGAGGGAAAAACTGTTTTTT,CASSLGQGAGSREKLFF
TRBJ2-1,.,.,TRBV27,TGTGCCAGCAGTTTATGGCTGGGTATCTCCTACAATGAGCAGTTCTTC,CASSLWLGISYNEQFF
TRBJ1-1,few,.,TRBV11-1,TGTGCCAGCAGCTACGTCCCAGGCACTGAAGCTTTCTTT,CASSYVPGTEAFF
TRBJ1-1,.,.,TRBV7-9,TGTGCCAGCAGCAGCACTCGAGGGGGACGGAACACTGAAGCTTTCTTT,CASSSTRGGRNTEAFF
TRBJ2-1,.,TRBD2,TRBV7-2,TGTGCCAGCAGCCTCACGGGGGGGTATTACAATGAGCAGTTCTTC,CASSLTGGYYNEQFF
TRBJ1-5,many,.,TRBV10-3,TGTGCCTCCTTAAACAGTCCCGGTCAGCCCCAGCATTTT,CASLNSPGQPQHF
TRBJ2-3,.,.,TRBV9,TGTGCCAGCAGCGTAGACGGGAGTGGCACAGATACGCAGTATTTT,CASSVDGSGTDTQYF
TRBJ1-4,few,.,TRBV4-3,TGCGCCAGCAGCCATCGGGCCTCCCCTGAAAAACTGTTTTTT,CASSHRASPEKLFF
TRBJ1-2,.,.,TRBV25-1,TGTGCCAGCAGTGAATCCAGGGGAAATCGCTATGGCTACACCTTC,CASSESRGNRYGYTF
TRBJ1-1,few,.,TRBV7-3,TGTGCCAGCAGCTCCTCAGGGGTGAACACTGAAGCTTTCTTT,CASSSSGVNTEAFF
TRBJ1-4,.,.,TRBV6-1,TGTGCCAGCAGTGACCTCACCCGGGAAAAACTGTTTTTT,CASSDLTREKLFF
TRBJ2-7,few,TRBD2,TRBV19,TGTGCCAGTAGTACGACTAGCGGGAAGGTATACGAGCAGTACTTC,CASSTTSGKVYEQYF
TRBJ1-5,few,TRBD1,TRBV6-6,TGTGCCAGCAGTTACTCGTGGACAGGGAAGGGGAAGCCCCAGCATTTT,CASSYSWTGKGKPQHF
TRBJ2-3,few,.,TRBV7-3,TGTGCCAGCAGCCCTGGGTCCGGCACAGATACGCAGTATTTT,CASSPGSGTDTQYF
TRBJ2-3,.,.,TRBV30,TGTGCCTGGAGTGTTTTGGGCACAGATACGCAGTATTTT,CAWSVLGTDTQYF
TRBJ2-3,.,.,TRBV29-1,TGCAGCGTCGGAGGGGGGCGGGGGACAGATACGCAGTATTTT,CSVGGGRGTDTQYF
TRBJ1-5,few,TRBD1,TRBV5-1,TGCGCCAGCAGCTCGGGACAGGGGGATCAGCCCCAGCATTTT,CASSSGQGDQPQHF
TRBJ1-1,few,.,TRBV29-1,TGCAGCCCCCATAGCGTCCTAAACACTGAAGCTTTCTTT,CSPHSVLNTEAFF
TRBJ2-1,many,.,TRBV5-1,TGCGCCAGCAGGGTTGATCGGAATGAGCAGTTCTTC,CASRVDRNEQFF
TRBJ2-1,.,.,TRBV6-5,TGTGCCAGCAGTTACTGGCTTGAGAAGGATGAGCAGTTCTTC,CASSYWLEKDEQFF
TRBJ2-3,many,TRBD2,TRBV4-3,TGCGCCAGCAGCCAGCGGGGGAACACAGATACGCAGTATTTT,CASSQRGNTDTQYF
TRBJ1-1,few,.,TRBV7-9,TGTGCCAGCAGCTTAGGGGGGGAAACTGAAGCTTTCTTT,CASSLGGETEAFF
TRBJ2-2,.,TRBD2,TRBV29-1,TGCAGCGCCCAGACTAGCGGGGGCGACGGGGAGCTGTTTTTT,CSAQTSGGDGELFF
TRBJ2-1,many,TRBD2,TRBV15,TGTGCCACCAGCAGAGTACTAGCGGGGGAGAATAATGAGCAGTTCTTC,CATSRVLAGENNEQFF
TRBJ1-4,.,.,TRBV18,TGTGCCAGCTCACCAGGGGCGGCTAATGAAAAACTGTTTTTT,CASSPGAANEKLFF
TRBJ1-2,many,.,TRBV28,TGTGCCAGCAGTTTAAACCGATATGGCTACACCTTC,CASSLNRYGYTF
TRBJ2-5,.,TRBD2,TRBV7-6,TGTGCCAGCAGCACCCTCGGAGAGCGGGGGGGCCGTCGAGAGACCCAGTACTTC,CASSTLGERGGRRETQYF
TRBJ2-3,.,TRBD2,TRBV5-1,TGCGCCACGCAGCGGGGGCCAGGCACAGATACGCAGTATTTT,CATQRGPGTDTQYF
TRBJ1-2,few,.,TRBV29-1,TGCAGCGTTGAAGATTTGAGACAGTCGGGCTACACCTTC,CSVEDLRQSGYTF
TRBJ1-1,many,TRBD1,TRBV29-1,TGCAGCGTTGGGACAGGGGGCTGGGCCACTGAAGCTTTCTTT,CSVGTGGWATEAFF
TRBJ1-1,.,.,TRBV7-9,TGTGCCAGCAGCTTAAGCGGAGGGGGGACTGAAGCTTTCTTT,CASSLSGGGTEAFF
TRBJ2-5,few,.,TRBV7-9,TGTGCCAGCAGCTTAGCGTCAGAGACCCAGTACTTC,CASSLASETQYF
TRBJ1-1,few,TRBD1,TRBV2,TGTGCCAGCAAAAGGGGGCCCCCGCGGAACACTGAAGCTTTCTTT,CASKRGPPRNTEAFF
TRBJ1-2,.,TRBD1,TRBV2,TGTGCCAGCAGCGCAAAGACAGGGTTTTCTTATGGCTACACCTTC,CASSAKTGFSYGYTF
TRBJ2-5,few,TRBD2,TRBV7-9,TGTGCCAGCAGCTACCTACTAGCGCCTCAAGAGACCCAGTACTTC,CASSYLLAPQETQYF
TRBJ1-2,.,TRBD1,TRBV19,TGTGCCAGTAGTATCCCCGACAGGGGGGGCTACTATGGCTACACCTTC,CASSIPDRGGYYGYTF